The sequence of this T cell receptor beta chain was determined in a study of blood T cell repertoires in COVID-19. Study as a whole: PBMCs, B-cell-depleted T cells, or T cells were the source of the cDNA or gDNA that made up the material.

Germline V gene lookup returns CDR1 SGHRS and CDR2 YFSETQ. The CDR3 covers 16 residues. Trimming removed 6 bases at V and 2 bases at J, with 17 bases between. In regard to this clone: The sample carries other DNA sequences with the same CDR3.

It was during active infection that Seattle patients were enrolled and then longitudinally followed. Original data processing: Amplifying reference gene primers gave estimates of nucleated cell counts. Produced via immunoSEQ multiplex PCR; TCRdb's table is partial and in-frame only. The DNA gave D and trimming, while V, J and clone size come from that table. The repertoire holds under 400,000 clones, with around 88% as singletons. This TCR was recovered from a woman in her 30s with COVID-19, enrolled during active disease. Specimen: peripheral blood. The rearrangement joins TRBV5-1 to TRBJ1-4, with D perhaps TRBD1 (6 bases). The CDR3 spells CASKPPNRGTNEKLFF. The CDR3 nucleotides read TGCGCCAGCAAACCGCCAAATAGGGGGACTAATGAAAAACTGTTTTTT.